This T cell receptor (beta chain) was observed in a study of blood T cell repertoires in COVID-19 (dated by TCRdb to 2018 to 2020). Turning to the overall study: Collaborator samples came from the United States, Italy and Spain and covered acute and convalescent phases of COVID-19. Where available, HLA class I and class II types were taken from metadata supplied by the sample provider and were not determined by assay-based typing. The prospective study material was composed of cDNA or gDNA derived from T cells, B-cell-depleted T cells, or PBMCs. A de-identified subject ID, COVID-19 status, age in years and sex were almost always included in the sample metadata. The samples were drawn from two sources: the first 160 participants of the ongoing ImmuneRACE study, and approximately 1,300 subjects contributed by 6 global collaborators. Deeply sampled blood TCRbeta repertoires from subjects exposed to, actively infected with, or recovered from COVID-19 were included in the dataset. A freely available public database, intended as a resource for researchers studying the immune response to SARS-CoV-2, is where the repertoires were released.

TCRbeta CDR3 regions were amplified from genomic DNA by means of the immunoSEQ Assay, a bias-controlled multiplex PCR. The authors' pipeline ran thus. The number of nucleated cells in each sample was estimated from the amplification of reference gene primers within the assay. To quantify the absolute abundance of each unique TCRbeta CDR3 rearrangement, sequence reads were collapsed and filtered. For each sample, productive Simpson clonality was calculated as the square root of Simpson's diversity index over productive rearrangements. TCRdb's version of the immuneACCESS table is confined to in-frame rearrangements and falls short of the full clone set. An unresolved V gene accounts for under half of the shortfall where checked; the remainder is of unknown origin. V, J and clone size are taken as reported in that table, and D and trimming were inferred from the DNA itself. The sample has roughly 170,000 clones on record, 70% to 90% of them singletons. The ten largest clones capture around 5% of the sample.

One collaborating source in Seattle enrolled patients while the patients were actively infected and followed the patients over time throughout the course of disease. Whole blood was collected in K2EDTA tubes by collaborating institutions according to the institutions' own protocols. For TCRbeta analysis, collaborators shipped samples in one of three forms: frozen whole blood, isolated PBMCs, or DNA extracted from either of those sample types. In the case of this clone: It lacks a known antigen. No base quality values were provided; no much bigger clone lies one nucleotide off.

What the study reported, not specific to this receptor: The amount of clinical and demographic metadata varied by source and participant and was provided uncurated.

CDR1 and CDR2 are drawn from the germline V gene: SGHAT, FQNNGV. Trimming takes 5 bases from V and 0 bases from J, and the germline ends sit 8 bases apart. The CDR3 runs 13 amino acids, cysteine and phenylalanine included. Only the CDR3 part of the read is kept: 39 bases, read in frame from the first base. The TCR was taken from a woman in her fifties or sixties with COVID-19, enrolled during active disease. This sequence uses TRBV11-2 and TRBJ2-7, and possibly TRBD1, on 6 matching bases. Sequenced input: peripheral blood. The CDR3 reads CASSRDISYEQYF. Read as DNA, the sequence is TGTGCCAGCAGCAGGGACATCTCCTACGAGCAGTACTTC.